This T cell receptor beta chain was recorded in a study of cytomegalovirus exposure and HLA in healthy donors. With V trimmed by 6 bases and J by 4 bases, 9 bases remained unmatched. The germline CDR1 and CDR2 sequences are SNHLY and FYNNEI. The CDR3 contains 15 residues. Study-wide findings and caveats: 87-base-pair reads could not separate some V segments, including TRBV6-2 and TRBV6-3.

The PCR ran on 60 Vbeta and 13 Jbeta primers. TCRdb's table, derived via immunoSEQ multiplex PCR, lists solely in-frame clones and lacks some. The table has about 130,000 clones, about 80% seen once. With respect to this clone: Antigen specificity is unknown.

This sequence was found in a man aged 25-40 years in good health and CMV-seronegative. Sequences were obtained from PBMCs. The chain links TRBV2 to TRBJ2-7, with 10 bases identical to TRBD2. DNA of the CDR3: TGTGCCAGCAGGAAACAGCTAGCGGGAGAATACGAGCAGTACTTC. Translating gives CASRKQLAGEYEQYF.